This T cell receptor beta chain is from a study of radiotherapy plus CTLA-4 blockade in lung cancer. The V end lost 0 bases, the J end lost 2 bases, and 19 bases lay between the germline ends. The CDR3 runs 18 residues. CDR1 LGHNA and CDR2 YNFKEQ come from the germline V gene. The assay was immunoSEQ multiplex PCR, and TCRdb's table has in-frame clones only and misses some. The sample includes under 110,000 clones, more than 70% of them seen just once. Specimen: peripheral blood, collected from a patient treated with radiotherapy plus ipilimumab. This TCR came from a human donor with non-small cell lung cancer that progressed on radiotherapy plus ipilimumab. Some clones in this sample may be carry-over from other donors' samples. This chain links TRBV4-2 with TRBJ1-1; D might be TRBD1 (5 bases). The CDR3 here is CASSQDGLVGGSNTEAFF. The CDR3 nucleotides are TGTGCCAGCAGCCAAGACGGGCTAGTTGGGGGGTCTAACACTGAAGCTTTCTTT.